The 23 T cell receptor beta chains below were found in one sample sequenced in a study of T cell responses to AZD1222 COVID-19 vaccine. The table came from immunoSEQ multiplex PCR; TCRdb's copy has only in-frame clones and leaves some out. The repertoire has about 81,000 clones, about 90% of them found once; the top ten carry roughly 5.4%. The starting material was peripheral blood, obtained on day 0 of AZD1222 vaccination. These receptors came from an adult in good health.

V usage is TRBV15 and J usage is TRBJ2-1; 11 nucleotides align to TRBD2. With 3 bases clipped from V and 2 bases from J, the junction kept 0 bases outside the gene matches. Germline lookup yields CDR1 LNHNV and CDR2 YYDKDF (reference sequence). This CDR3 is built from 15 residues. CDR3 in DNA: TGTGCCACCAGCAGGGGACTAGCGGCCTACAATGAGCAGTTCTTC. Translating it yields CATSRGLAAYNEQFF.

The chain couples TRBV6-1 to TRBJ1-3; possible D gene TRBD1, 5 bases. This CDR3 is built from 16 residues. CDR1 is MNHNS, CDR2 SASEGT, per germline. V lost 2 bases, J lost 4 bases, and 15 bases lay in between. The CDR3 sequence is CASSELGGAYGNTIYF. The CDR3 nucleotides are TGTGCCAGCAGTGAACTTGGTGGGGCGTACGGAAACACCATATATTTT.

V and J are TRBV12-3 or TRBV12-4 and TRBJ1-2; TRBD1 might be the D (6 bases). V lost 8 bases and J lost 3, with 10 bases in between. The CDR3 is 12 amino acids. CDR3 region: CASAGADYGYTF. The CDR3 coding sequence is TGTGCCAGCGCAGGGGCTGACTATGGCTACACCTTC.

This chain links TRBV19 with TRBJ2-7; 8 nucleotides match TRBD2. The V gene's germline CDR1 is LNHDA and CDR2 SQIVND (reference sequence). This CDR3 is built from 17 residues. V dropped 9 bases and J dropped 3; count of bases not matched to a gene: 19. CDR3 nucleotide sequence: TGTGCCAGCCAGTTCCGAGTTACCGGGACTAGGATCTACGAGCAGTACTTC. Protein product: CASQFRVTGTRIYEQYF.

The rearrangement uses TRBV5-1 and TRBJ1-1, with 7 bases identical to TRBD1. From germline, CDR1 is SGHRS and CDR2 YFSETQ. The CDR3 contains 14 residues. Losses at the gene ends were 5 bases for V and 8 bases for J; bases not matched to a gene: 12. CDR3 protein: CASSSGTATGEAFF. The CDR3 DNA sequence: TGCGCCAGCAGTTCCGGGACAGCAACCGGCGAAGCTTTCTTT. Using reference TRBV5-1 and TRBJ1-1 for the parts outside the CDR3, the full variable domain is KAGVTQTPRYLIKTRGQQVTLSCSPISGHRSVSWYQQTPGQGLQFLFEYFSETQRNKGNFPGRFSGRQFSNSRSEMNVSTLELGDSALYLCASSSGTATGEAFFGQGTRLTVV.

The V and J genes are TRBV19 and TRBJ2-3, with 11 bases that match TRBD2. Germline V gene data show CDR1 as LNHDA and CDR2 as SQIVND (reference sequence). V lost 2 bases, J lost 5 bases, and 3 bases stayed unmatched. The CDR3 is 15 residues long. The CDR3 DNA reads TGTGCCAGTAGTATACCACTAGCGGGAGAAGATACGCAGTATTTT. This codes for CASSIPLAGEDTQYF.

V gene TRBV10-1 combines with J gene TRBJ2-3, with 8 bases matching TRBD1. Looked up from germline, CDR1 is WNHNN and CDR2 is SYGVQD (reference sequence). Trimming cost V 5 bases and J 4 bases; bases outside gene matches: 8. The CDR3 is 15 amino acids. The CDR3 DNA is TGCGCCAGCAGTCCCGGACAGGGTTGGTCAGATACGCAGTATTTT. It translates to CASSPGQGWSDTQYF.

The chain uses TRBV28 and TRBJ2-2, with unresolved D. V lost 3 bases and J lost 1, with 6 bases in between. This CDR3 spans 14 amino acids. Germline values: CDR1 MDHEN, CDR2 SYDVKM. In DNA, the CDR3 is TGTGCCAGCAGTTTCCACAAGAACACCGGGGAGCTGTTTTTT. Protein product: CASSFHKNTGELFF.

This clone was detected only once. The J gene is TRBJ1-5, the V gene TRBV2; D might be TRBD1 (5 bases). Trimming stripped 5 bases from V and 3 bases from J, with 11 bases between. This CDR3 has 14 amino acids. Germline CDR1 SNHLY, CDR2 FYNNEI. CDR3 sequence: CASSKQAHNQPQHF. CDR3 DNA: TGTGCCAGCAGTAAACAGGCGCACAATCAGCCCCAGCATTTT.

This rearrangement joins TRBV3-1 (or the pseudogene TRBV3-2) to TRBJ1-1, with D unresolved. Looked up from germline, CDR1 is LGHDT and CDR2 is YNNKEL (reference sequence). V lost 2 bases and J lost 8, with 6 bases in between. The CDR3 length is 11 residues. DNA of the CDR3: TGTGCCAGCAGCCAATTGGGAGAAGCTTTCTTT. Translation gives CASSQLGEAFF.

The CDR3 sequence is CASSKARSASHQPQHF. CDR3 DNA: TGTGCCAGCAGCAAAGCTCGGAGCGCTTCCCATCAGCCCCAGCATTTT. J is TRBJ1-5 and V is TRBV21-1. TRBV21-1 is listed as a pseudogene. This CDR3 has 16 residues.

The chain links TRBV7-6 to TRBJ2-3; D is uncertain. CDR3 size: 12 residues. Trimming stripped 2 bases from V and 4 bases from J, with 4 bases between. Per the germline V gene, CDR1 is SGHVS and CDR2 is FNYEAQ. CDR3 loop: CASSLFADTQYF. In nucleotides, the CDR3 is TGTGCCAGCAGCTTATTCGCAGATACGCAGTATTTT. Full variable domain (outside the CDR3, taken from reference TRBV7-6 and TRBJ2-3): GAGVSQSPRYKVTKRGQDVALRCDPISGHVSLYWYRQALGQGPEFLTYFNYEAQQDKSGLPNDRFSAERPEGSISTLTIQRTEQRDSAMYRCASSLFADTQYFGPGTRLTVL.

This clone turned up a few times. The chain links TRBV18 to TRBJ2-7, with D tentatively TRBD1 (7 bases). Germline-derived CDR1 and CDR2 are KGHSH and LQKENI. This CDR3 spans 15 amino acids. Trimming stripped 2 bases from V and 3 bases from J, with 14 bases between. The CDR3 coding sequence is TGTGCCAGCTCACCAACCTCCCAGGGGGGCTACGAGCAGTACTTC. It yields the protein CASSPTSQGGYEQYF.

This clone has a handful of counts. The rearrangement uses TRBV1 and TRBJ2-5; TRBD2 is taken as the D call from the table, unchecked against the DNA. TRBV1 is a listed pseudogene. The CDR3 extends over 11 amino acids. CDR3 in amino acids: CTSSQVVTQYF. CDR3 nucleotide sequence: TGCACCAGCAGCCAGGTAGTGACCCAGTACTTC.

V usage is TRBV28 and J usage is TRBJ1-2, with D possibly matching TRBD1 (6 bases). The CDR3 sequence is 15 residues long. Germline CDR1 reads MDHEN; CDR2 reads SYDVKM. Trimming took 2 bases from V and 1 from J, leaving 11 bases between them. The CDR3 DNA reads TGTGCCAGCAGTTTAAGACTACAGGGTAACTATGGCTACACCTTC. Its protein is CASSLRLQGNYGYTF.

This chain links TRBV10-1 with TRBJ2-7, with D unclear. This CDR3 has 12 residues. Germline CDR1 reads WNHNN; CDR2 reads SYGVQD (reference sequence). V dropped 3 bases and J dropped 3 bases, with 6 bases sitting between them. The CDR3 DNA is TGCGCCAGCAGTGACAGCTACTACGAGCAGTACTTC. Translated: CASSDSYYEQYF.

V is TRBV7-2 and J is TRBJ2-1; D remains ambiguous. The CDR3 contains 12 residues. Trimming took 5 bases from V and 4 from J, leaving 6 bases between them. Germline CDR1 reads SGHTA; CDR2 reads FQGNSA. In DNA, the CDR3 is TGTGCCAGCAGCCGCCTATACAATGAGCAGTTCTTC. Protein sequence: CASSRLYNEQFF. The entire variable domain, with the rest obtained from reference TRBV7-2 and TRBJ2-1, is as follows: GAGVSQSPSNKVTEKGKDVELRCDPISGHTALYWYRQSLGQGLEFLIYFQGNSAPDKSGLPSDRFSAERTGGSVSTLTIQRTQQEDSAVYLCASSRLYNEQFFGPGTRLTVL.

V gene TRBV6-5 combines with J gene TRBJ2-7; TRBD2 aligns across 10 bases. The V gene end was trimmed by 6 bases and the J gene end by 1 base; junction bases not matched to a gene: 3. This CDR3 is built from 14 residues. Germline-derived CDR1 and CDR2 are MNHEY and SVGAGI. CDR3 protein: CASSPGLASYEQYF. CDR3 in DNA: TGTGCCAGCAGCCCGGGACTAGCGTCCTACGAGCAGTACTTC.

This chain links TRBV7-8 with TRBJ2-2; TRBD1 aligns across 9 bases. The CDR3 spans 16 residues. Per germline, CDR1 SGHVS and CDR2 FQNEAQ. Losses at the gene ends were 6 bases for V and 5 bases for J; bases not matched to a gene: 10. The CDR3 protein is CASSSFAGTGTGELFF. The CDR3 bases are TGTGCCAGCAGTTCATTCGCGGGGACAGGGACCGGGGAGCTGTTTTTT.

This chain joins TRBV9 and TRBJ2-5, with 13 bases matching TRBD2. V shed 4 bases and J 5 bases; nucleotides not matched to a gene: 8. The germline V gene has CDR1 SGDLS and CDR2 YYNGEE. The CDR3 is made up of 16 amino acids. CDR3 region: CASSPGTSGTWETQYF. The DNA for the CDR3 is TGTGCCAGCAGCCCCGGGACTAGCGGGACGTGGGAGACCCAGTACTTC.

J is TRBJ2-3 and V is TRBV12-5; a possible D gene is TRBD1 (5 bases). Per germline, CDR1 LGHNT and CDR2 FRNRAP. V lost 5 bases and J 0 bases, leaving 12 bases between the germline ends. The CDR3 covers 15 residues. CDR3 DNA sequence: TGTGCTAGTGGTCCTGACAGCATAAGCACAGATACGCAGTATTTT. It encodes CASGPDSISTDTQYF.

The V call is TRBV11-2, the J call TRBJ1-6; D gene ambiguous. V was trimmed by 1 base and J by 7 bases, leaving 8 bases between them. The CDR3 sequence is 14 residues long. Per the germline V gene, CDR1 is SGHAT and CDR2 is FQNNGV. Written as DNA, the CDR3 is TGTGCCAGCAGCTTAGTCGTGAGGAATTCACCCCTCCACTTT. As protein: CASSLVVRNSPLHF.

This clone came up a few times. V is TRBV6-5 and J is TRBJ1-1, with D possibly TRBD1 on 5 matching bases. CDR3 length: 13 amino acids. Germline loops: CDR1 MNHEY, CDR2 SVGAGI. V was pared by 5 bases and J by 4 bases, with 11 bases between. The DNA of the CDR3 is TGTGCCAGCAGTCCGTGGGGGTTCACTGAAGCTTTCTTT. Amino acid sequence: CASSPWGFTEAFF.